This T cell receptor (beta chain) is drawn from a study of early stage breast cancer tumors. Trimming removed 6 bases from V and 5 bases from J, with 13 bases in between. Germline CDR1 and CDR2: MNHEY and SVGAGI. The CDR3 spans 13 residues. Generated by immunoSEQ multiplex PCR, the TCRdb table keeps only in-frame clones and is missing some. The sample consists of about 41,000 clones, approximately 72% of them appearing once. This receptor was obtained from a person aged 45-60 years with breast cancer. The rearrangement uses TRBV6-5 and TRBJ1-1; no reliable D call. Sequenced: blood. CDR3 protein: CASSFSAGTEAFF. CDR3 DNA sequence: TGTGCCAGCAGCTTCTCGGCGGGAACTGAAGCTTTCTTT.